These T cell receptor beta chains were read from a single sample in a study of blood T cells in healthy people across ages. In TCRdb, the 5' RACE reads were re-called with MiXCR into one record per CDR3 protein. Of around 800,000 distinct CDR3 sequences detected, about half appear once; the ten largest clones hold 15% to 20%. The sequenced sample consisted of blood. Receptor source: an elderly man in good health. Both conserved end residues are part of each CDR3. Fields, in order: V gene, D gene, clone size, J gene, CDR3 protein, CDR3 DNA. A D gene is named only where the DNA matches it firmly. Clone size appears in some rows only: once, few, many, or a class for an expanded clone.

>TRBV7-2|TRBD1|many|TRBJ2-3
CASSLGGTGGTDTQYF
TGTGCCAGCAGCTTAGGTGGCACAGGGGGCACGGATACGCAGTATTTT
>TRBV20-1|TRBD1|many|TRBJ2-5
CSASRTGGETQYF
TGCAGTGCTAGCAGAACAGGGGGCGAGACCCAGTACTTC
>TRBV28|.|few|TRBJ2-6
CATGGKGSGANVLTF
TGTGCCACTGGTGGGAAGGGCTCTGGGGCCAACGTCCTGACTTTC
>TRBV12-3/TRBV12-4|.|few|TRBJ2-1
CASSRLGPTLNEQFF
TGTGCCAGCAGTCGACTCGGGCCTACCCTGAATGAGCAGTTCTTC
>TRBV28|.|.|TRBJ2-4
CASSPTPGGRTKNIQYF
TGTGCCAGCAGTCCAACCCCCGGGGGCCGGACCAAAAACATTCAGTACTTC
>TRBV3-1|.|few|TRBJ2-5
CASSHPGTLQETQYF
TGTGCCAGCAGCCACCCCGGGACCCTGCAAGAGACCCAGTACTTC
>TRBV4-1|.|.|TRBJ2-5
CASSQDHRAEEQYF
TGCGCCAGCAGCCAAGATCACAGGGCTGAAGAGCAGTACTTC
>TRBV24-1|.|.|TRBJ2-3
CATSDGSGGTDTQYF
TGTGCCACCAGTGATGGGTCTGGGGGCACAGATACGCAGTATTTT
>TRBV20-1|.|once|TRBJ2-1
CSARGGTGTYSCNEQFF
TGCAGTGCTAGAGGAGGGACTGGAACTTACTCCTGCAATGAGCAGTTCTTC
>TRBV6-1|.|few|TRBJ1-2
CASSERQTQCTF
TGTGCCAGCAGTGAAAGACAGACGCAGTGCACCTTC
>TRBV10-3|TRBD1|once|TRBJ2-1
CAISETWTGVSYNEQFF
TGTGCCATCAGTGAGACCTGGACAGGGGTTTCCTACAATGAGCAGTTCTTC
>TRBV9|.|.|TRBJ2-2
CASSVGMAADPGELFF
TGTGCCAGCAGCGTAGGAATGGCGGCGGACCCCGGGGAGCTGTTTTTT
>TRBV7-2|TRBD2|.|TRBJ2-3
CASSWSGGSSTDTQYF
TGTGCCAGCAGCTGGAGCGGGGGCTCTAGCACAGATACGCAGTATTTT
>TRBV20-1|TRBD2|.|TRBJ2-3
CSASNHLAGVTDTQYF
TGCAGTGCTAGTAATCACCTAGCGGGAGTGACAGATACGCAGTATTTT
>TRBV24-1|.|.|TRBJ2-3
CATGGRWGTDTQYF
TGTGCCACCGGGGGAAGGTGGGGCACAGATACGCAGTATTTT
>TRBV4-3|.|.|TRBJ1-4
CASSQGRKANEKLFF
TGCGCCAGCAGCCAAGGTCGGAAGGCTAATGAAAAACTGTTTTTT
>TRBV10-3|TRBD2|.|TRBJ2-3
CATRLAASTDTQYF
TGTGCCACCCGACTAGCGGCTAGCACAGATACGCAGTATTTT
>TRBV9|TRBD2|.|TRBJ2-1
CASSVTSGGRGIGNEQFF
TGTGCCAGCAGCGTAACCAGCGGGGGCCGGGGGATTGGCAATGAGCAGTTCTTC
>TRBV11-1|TRBD2|.|TRBJ2-6
CTSSRLAGTGANVLTF
TGTACCAGCAGTAGACTAGCGGGAACTGGGGCCAACGTCCTGACTTTC
>TRBV5-1|.|.|TRBJ2-3
CASSAGLDTDTQYF
TGCGCCAGCAGCGCGGGACTTGACACAGATACGCAGTATTTT
>TRBV12-3/TRBV12-4|.|.|TRBJ2-2
CASSFWNLVNTGELFF
TGTGCCAGCAGTTTTTGGAACCTTGTGAACACCGGGGAGCTGTTTTTT
>TRBV30|.|few|TRBJ2-1
CAWSVQARGQFF
TGTGCCTGGAGTGTACAGGCCAGGGGGCAGTTCTTC
>TRBV2|.|many|TRBJ1-4
CASSGLGGTNEKLFF
TGTGCCAGCAGCGGCCTGGGGGGCACTAATGAAAAACTGTTTTTT
>TRBV20-1|.|.|TRBJ1-4
CSARDPGRWGEKLFF
TGCAGTGCTAGAGATCCCGGACGGTGGGGGGAAAAACTGTTTTTT
>TRBV20-1|.|few|TRBJ2-7
CSARGPGDTYEQYF
TGCAGTGCTAGAGGGCCCGGCGATACCTACGAGCAGTACTTC
>TRBV20-1|.|once|TRBJ1-2
CSATPGEGYTF
TGCAGTGCTACCCCAGGGGAGGGCTACACCTTC
>TRBV7-9|TRBD1|.|TRBJ1-2
CASSLAPGTGRGYTF
TGTGCCAGCAGCTTAGCCCCTGGGACAGGGCGCGGCTACACCTTC
>TRBV6-1|.|.|TRBJ1-1
CASTHADRTHTEAFF
TGTGCCAGCACCCACGCAGACAGAACCCACACTGAAGCTTTCTTT
>TRBV15|.|.|TRBJ2-3
CATKKNGGISTDTQYF
TGTGCCACCAAGAAGAACGGCGGGATTAGCACAGATACGCAGTATTTT
>TRBV28|.|.|TRBJ2-3
CASSSPRQGGTDTQYF
TGTGCCAGCAGTTCGCCTCGGCAGGGCGGCACAGATACGCAGTATTTT
>TRBV14|.|.|TRBJ2-7
CASSHAGFYEQYF
TGTGCCAGCAGTCACGCAGGTTTTTACGAGCAGTACTTC
>TRBV28|.|.|TRBJ2-5
CASNGQTQYF
TGTGCCAGCAACGGGCAGACCCAGTACTTC
>TRBV28|TRBD1|.|TRBJ2-5
CASSFNRGLEQYF
TGTGCCAGCAGTTTTAACAGGGGTCTTGAGCAGTACTTC
>TRBV20-1|.|few|TRBJ2-1
CSANRRENEQFF
TGCAGTGCTAATCGGAGAGAGAACGAGCAGTTCTTC
>TRBV5-1|.|.|TRBJ1-4
CASSRGGFDEKLFF
TGCGCCAGCAGCCGAGGGGGTTTCGATGAAAAACTGTTTTTT
>TRBV18|TRBD1|many|TRBJ1-1
CASSRQGNTEAFF
TGTGCCAGCTCACGACAGGGCAACACTGAAGCTTTCTTT
>TRBV10-3|.|.|TRBJ1-3
CAISRDSTNSGNTIYF
TGTGCCATCAGTCGAGACAGTACAAACTCTGGAAACACCATATATTTT
>TRBV12-3/TRBV12-4|.|few|TRBJ2-3
CASSFFGDTQYF
TGTGCCAGCAGTTTTTTCGGGGATACGCAGTATTTT
>TRBV7-9|.|few|TRBJ1-5
CASSLEGHSNQPQHF
TGTGCCAGCAGCTTAGAGGGGCATAGCAATCAGCCCCAGCATTTT
>TRBV7-2|TRBD2|.|TRBJ2-1
CATKASGGTVNEQFF
TGTGCGACCAAGGCTAGCGGGGGGACCGTTAATGAGCAGTTCTTC
>TRBV20-1|.|few|TRBJ2-3
CSAMLARTDTQYF
TGCAGTGCAATGTTAGCGCGCACAGATACGCAGTATTTT
>TRBV10-3|TRBD1|few|TRBJ1-1
CAIGTDRGTEAFF
TGTGCCATAGGGACAGATCGCGGCACTGAAGCTTTCTTT
>TRBV28|TRBD1|.|TRBJ2-1
CASSWDRRAGALNEQFF
TGTGCCAGCAGCTGGGACAGACGCGCTGGGGCCCTCAATGAGCAGTTCTTC
>TRBV6-5|.|few|TRBJ2-1
CASSYSGGALSTFF
TGTGCCAGCAGTTACTCAGGGGGGGCCCTGAGTACGTTCTTC
>TRBV3-1|.|many|TRBJ2-5
CASSRDYQETQYF
TGTGCCAGCAGCCGGGACTACCAAGAGACCCAGTACTTC
>TRBV21-1|.|medium-sized|TRBJ2-4
CASRTGRGKNIQYF
TGTGCCAGCAGGACAGGGAGAGGCAAAAACATTCAGTACTTC
>TRBV27|TRBD2|.|TRBJ2-7
CASSLGGGSDEQYF
TGTGCCAGCAGTTTAGGCGGGGGTTCCGACGAGCAGTACTTC
>TRBV29-1|.|many|TRBJ2-7
CSVETVKSNEQYF
TGCAGCGTTGAAACTGTCAAATCCAACGAGCAGTACTTC
>TRBV28|.|.|TRBJ2-7
CASSPRQPIAYVQYF
TGTGCCAGCAGCCCTCGACAGCCCATAGCCTACGTGCAGTACTTC
>TRBV6-1|.|.|TRBJ2-7
CASSEEVGRSYEQYF
TGTGCCAGCAGTGAAGAGGTGGGACGGTCCTACGAGCAGTACTTC
>TRBV7-2|TRBD2|few|TRBJ2-5
CASSLGLAGSQETQYF
TGTGCCAGCAGCTTAGGGCTAGCGGGCTCCCAGGAGACCCAGTACTTC
>TRBV5-1|TRBD2|.|TRBJ2-3
CASSLGVTSGVLSPSTDTQYF
TGCGCCAGCAGCTTGGGGGTGACTAGCGGGGTCTTAAGCCCTAGCACAGATACGCAGTATTTT
>TRBV7-8|.|.|TRBJ2-7
CASSFSSGGGYNEQYF
TGTGCCAGCAGCTTCTCTTCTGGCGGAGGCTACAATGAGCAGTACTTC
>TRBV5-1|.|few|TRBJ2-2
CASSLDDTNTGELFF
TGCGCCAGCAGCTTGGACGATACGAACACCGGGGAGCTGTTTTTT
>TRBV7-2|.|.|TRBJ1-2
CASSLVVVSYGYTF
TGTGCCAGCAGCTTAGTCGTGGTTTCCTATGGCTACACCTTC
>TRBV10-3|TRBD2|.|TRBJ2-2
CAIKSSGDHRELFF
TGTGCCATCAAGAGTAGCGGGGACCATCGGGAGCTGTTTTTT
>TRBV6-2/TRBV6-3|TRBD2|.|TRBJ2-1
CASSYLTSGSNEQFF
TGTGCCAGCAGTTACCTGACTAGCGGGTCCAATGAGCAGTTCTTC
>TRBV6-6|.|.|TRBJ2-1
CASSYSRARTGNEQFF
TGTGCCAGCAGTTACTCTCGTGCCAGAACGGGCAATGAGCAGTTCTTC
>TRBV20-1|.|.|TRBJ1-5
CSASRAPNQPQHF
TGCAGTGCAAGTCGAGCACCTAATCAGCCCCAGCATTTT